The entry below describes one T cell receptor (beta chain). The time point here: patch test 1, 2 weeks after DPC sensitization. As to treatment: therapeutic diphenylcyclopropenone sensitization with weekly scalp DPC. The data stem from a study of human T cells and chemical hapten exposure. A single record per CDR3 protein comes from TCRdb applying MiXCR to the RACE reads. The sample carries about 100,000 distinct CDR3 sequences, under 12% recorded once. The receptor was isolated from a man in his forties with alopecia areata. Some clones in this sample may be carry-over from other donors' samples. The sample here was whole blood, taken in connection with sensitization to the hapten diphenylcyclopropenone (DPC).

CDR3 nucleotide sequence: TGTGCCAGCTCACCGCCGGGACTAGCGGGAGCAGACGAGCAGTACTTC. The encoded protein is CASSPPGLAGADEQYF. The rearrangement joins TRBV18 to TRBJ2-7, with 14 bases matching TRBD2. Trimming took 3 bases from V and 5 from J; bases not matched to a gene: 6. From germline, CDR1 is KGHSH and CDR2 LQKENI. CDR3 length: 16 residues.